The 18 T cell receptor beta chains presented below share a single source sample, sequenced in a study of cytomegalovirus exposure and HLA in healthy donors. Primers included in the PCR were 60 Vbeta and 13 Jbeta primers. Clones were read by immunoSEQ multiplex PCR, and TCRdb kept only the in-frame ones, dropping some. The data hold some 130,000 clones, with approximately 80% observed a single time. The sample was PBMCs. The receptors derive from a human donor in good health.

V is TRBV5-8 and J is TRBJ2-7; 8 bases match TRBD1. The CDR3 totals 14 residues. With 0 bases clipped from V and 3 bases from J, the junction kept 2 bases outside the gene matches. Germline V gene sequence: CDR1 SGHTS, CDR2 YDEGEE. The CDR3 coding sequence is TGTGCCAGCAGCTTGGCAGGGGGCTACTACGAGCAGTACTTC. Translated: CASSLAGGYYEQYF.

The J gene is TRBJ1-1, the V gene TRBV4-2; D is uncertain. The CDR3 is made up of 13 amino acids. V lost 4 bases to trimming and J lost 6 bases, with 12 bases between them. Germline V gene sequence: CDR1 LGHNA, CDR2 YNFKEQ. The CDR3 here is CASSLSTQSEAFF. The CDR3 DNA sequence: TGTGCCAGCAGCCTTAGCACCCAATCTGAAGCTTTCTTT.

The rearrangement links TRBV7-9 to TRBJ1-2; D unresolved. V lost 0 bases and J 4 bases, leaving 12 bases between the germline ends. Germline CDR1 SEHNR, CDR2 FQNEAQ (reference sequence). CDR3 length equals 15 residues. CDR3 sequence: CASSLANGIGYGYTF. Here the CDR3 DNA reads TGTGCCAGCAGCTTAGCGAACGGGATAGGCTATGGCTACACCTTC.

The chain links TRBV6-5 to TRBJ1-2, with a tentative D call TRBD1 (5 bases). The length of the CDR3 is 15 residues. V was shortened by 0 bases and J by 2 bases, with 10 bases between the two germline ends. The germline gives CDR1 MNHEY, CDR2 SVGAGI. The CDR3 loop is CASSYSGVWNYGYTF. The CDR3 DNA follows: TGTGCCAGCAGTTACTCAGGGGTCTGGAACTATGGCTACACCTTC.

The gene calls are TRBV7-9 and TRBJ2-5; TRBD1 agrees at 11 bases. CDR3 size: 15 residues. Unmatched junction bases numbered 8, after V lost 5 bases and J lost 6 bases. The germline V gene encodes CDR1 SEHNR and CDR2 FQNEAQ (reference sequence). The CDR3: CASSPAGTGGKTQYF. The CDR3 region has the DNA TGTGCCAGCAGCCCCGCCGGGACAGGGGGAAAGACCCAGTACTTC.

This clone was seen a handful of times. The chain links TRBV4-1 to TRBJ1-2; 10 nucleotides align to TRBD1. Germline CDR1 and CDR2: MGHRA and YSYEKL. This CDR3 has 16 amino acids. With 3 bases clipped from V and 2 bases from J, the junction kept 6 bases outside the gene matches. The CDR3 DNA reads TGCGCCAGCAGCCAGGTCCGACAGGGGGCGAACTATGGCTACACCTTC. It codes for CASSQVRQGANYGYTF.

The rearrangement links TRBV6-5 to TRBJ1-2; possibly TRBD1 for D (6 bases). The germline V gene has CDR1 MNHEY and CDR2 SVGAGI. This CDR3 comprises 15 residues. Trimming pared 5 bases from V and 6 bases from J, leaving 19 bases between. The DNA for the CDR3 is TGTGCCAGCAGTCCCGAGACAGGTTTAGTGAATGGCTACACCTTC. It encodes CASSPETGLVNGYTF.

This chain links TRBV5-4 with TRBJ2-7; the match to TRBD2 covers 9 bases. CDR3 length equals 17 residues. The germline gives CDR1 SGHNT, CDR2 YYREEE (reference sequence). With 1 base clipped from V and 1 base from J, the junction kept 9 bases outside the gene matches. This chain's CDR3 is CASSLTGGGANSYEQYF. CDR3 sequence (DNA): TGTGCCAGCAGCTTGACGGGCGGGGGGGCCAATTCCTACGAGCAGTACTTC.

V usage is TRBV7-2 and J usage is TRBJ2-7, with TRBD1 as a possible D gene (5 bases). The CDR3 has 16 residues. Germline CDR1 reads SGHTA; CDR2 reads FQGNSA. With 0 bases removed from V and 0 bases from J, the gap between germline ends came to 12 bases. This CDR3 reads CASSLALWGSSYEQYF. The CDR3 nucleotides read TGTGCCAGCAGCTTAGCGCTCTGGGGCAGCTCCTACGAGCAGTACTTC.

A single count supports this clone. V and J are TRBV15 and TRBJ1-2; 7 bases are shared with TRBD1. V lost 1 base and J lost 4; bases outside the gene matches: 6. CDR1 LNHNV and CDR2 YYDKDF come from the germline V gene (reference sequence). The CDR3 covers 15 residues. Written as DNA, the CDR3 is TGTGCCACCAGCAGAGGAGGAGGGGGCCCCTATGGCTACACCTTC. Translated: CATSRGGGGPYGYTF.

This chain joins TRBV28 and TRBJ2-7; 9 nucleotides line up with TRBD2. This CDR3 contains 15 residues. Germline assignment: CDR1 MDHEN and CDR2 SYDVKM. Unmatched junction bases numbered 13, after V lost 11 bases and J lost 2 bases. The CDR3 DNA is TGTGCCGGGGCCGGCGCGGGGGGGCGGACCTACGAGCAGTACTTC. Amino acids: CAGAGAGGRTYEQYF.

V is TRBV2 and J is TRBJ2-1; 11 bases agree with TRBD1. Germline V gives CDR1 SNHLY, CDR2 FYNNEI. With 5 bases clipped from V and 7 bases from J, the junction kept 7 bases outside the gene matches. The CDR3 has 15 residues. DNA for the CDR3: TGTGCCAGCAGTTCGGACAGGGGGCCTCCAAATGAGCAGTTCTTC. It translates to CASSSDRGPPNEQFF.

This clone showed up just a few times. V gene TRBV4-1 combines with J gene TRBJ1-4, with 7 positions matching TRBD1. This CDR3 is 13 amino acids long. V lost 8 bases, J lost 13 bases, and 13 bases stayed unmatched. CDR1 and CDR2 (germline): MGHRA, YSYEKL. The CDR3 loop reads CASSLNPGTALFF. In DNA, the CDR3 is TGCGCCAGCTCTCTGAACCCCGGGACAGCACTGTTTTTT.

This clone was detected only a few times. The CDR3 DNA sequence: TGTGCCAGCAGGCAAACCTCGGGACAGAAGTACCAAGAGACCCAGTACTTC. Its protein is CASRQTSGQKYQETQYF. The J gene is TRBJ2-5, the V gene TRBV7-9, with 7 bases aligning to TRBD1. The CDR3 has 17 residues. Germline V gives CDR1 SEHNR, CDR2 FQNEAQ (reference sequence). After removal of 6 bases from V and 0 bases from J, the junction contained 13 bases not matched to a gene.

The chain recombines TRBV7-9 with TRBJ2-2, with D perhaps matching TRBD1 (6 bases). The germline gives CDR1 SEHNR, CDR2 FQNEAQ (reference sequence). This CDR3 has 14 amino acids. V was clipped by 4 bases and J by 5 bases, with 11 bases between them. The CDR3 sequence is CASSYGQLTGELFF. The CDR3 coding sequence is TGTGCCAGCAGCTACGGACAGTTGACCGGGGAGCTGTTTTTT.

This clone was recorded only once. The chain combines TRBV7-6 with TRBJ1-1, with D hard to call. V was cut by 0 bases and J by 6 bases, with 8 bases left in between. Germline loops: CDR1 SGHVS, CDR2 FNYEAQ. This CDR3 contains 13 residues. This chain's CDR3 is CASSLANSPEAFF. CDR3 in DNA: TGTGCCAGCAGCTTAGCGAACAGTCCTGAAGCTTTCTTT.

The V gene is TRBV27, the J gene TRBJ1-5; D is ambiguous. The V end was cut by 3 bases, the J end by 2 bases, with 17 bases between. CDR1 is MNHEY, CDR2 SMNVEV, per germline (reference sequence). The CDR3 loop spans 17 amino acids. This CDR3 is CASSFTGPELGNQPQHF. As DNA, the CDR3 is TGTGCCAGCAGTTTTACGGGTCCGGAGCTTGGCAATCAGCCCCAGCATTTT.

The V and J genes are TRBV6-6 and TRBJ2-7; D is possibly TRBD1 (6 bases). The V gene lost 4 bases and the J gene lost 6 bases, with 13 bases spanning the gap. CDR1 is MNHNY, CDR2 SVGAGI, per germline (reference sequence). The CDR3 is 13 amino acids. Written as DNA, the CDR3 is TGTGCCAGCAGTTCCCCGACAGGCGGCGAGCAGTACTTC. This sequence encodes CASSSPTGGEQYF.